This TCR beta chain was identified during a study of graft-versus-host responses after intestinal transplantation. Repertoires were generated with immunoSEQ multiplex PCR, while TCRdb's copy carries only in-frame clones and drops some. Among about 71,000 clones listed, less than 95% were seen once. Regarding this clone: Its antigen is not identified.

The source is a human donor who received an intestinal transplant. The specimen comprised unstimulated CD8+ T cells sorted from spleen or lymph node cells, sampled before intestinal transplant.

The CDR3 bases are TGTGCCAGCAGCGTAGGGGGGACAGGGACGGTCGAGGAGACCCAGTACTTC. Residues: CASSVGGTGTVEETQYF. The V gene is TRBV9, the J gene TRBJ2-5; 9 bases are a match to TRBD1. With V trimmed by 0 bases and J by 5 bases, 11 bases remained unmatched. There are 17 residues in the CDR3. Germline V gene data show CDR1 as SGDLS and CDR2 as YYNGEE.